Listed below are T cell receptor beta chains from one sample, sequenced in a study of T cell changes during pregnancy in multiple sclerosis. Using immunoSEQ multiplex PCR, the repertoire was profiled, and TCRdb retains in-frame clones only, with some absent. The table records 60,000 to 70,000 clones, around 91% of them present only once. The material was peripheral blood, obtained after pregnancy. The source is a female donor in good health, enrolled as a control in a pregnancy study. CDR3s include the opening cysteine and the closing phenylalanine or tryptophan. Fields, in order: V gene, J gene, clone size, D gene, CDR3 protein, CDR3 DNA. The D gene is left open where the match is weak. A clone size is listed for some rows: how often the clone was seen (once, few, many), or a class if it is expanded.

V gene: TRBV7-3; J gene: TRBJ2-2; clone size: -; D gene: -; CDR3 protein: CASSLLAGVNTGELFF; CDR3 DNA: TGTGCCAGCAGCTTACTGGCAGGGGTGAACACCGGGGAGCTGTTTTTT
V gene: TRBV7-8; J gene: TRBJ1-3; clone size: once; D gene: TRBD1; CDR3 protein: CASSRTGDSGNTIYF; CDR3 DNA: TGTGCCAGCAGCAGGACAGGGGACTCTGGAAACACCATATATTTT
V gene: TRBV5-5; J gene: TRBJ1-6; clone size: -; D gene: -; CDR3 protein: CASSLRASEVSPLHF; CDR3 DNA: TGTGCCAGCAGCCTCAGGGCCTCCGAGGTTTCACCCCTCCACTTT
V gene: TRBV9; J gene: TRBJ1-6; clone size: -; D gene: -; CDR3 protein: CASSVEGGNSPLHF; CDR3 DNA: TGTGCCAGCAGCGTCGAGGGCGGTAATTCACCCCTCCACTTT
V gene: TRBV30; J gene: TRBJ2-7; clone size: -; D gene: -; CDR3 protein: CAWCKGGTVSYEQYF; CDR3 DNA: TGTGCCTGGTGCAAAGGAGGGACAGTCTCCTACGAGCAGTACTTC
V gene: TRBV6-5; J gene: TRBJ2-4; clone size: -; D gene: TRBD2; CDR3 protein: CASSYSGGGVKNIQYF; CDR3 DNA: TGTGCCAGCAGTTACTCAGGCGGGGGGGTTAAAAACATTCAGTACTTC
V gene: TRBV5-4; J gene: TRBJ2-4; clone size: -; D gene: TRBD1; CDR3 protein: CASSFRTGEGGNIQYF; CDR3 DNA: TGTGCCAGCAGCTTCCGGACAGGGGAGGGTGGCAACATTCAGTACTTC
V gene: TRBV18; J gene: TRBJ1-3; clone size: -; D gene: -; CDR3 protein: CATFSSGNTIYF; CDR3 DNA: TGTGCCACCTTCAGCTCTGGAAACACCATATATTTT
V gene: TRBV6-6; J gene: TRBJ1-1; clone size: -; D gene: -; CDR3 protein: CASSSEAGVHTEAFF; CDR3 DNA: TGTGCCAGCAGCTCCGAGGCGGGGGTCCACACTGAAGCTTTCTTT
V gene: TRBV7-9; J gene: TRBJ2-7; clone size: -; D gene: -; CDR3 protein: CASSSHRSRYEQYF; CDR3 DNA: TGTGCCAGCAGCTCCCATCGGTCCCGCTACGAGCAGTACTTC
V gene: TRBV6-6; J gene: TRBJ1-3; clone size: -; D gene: -; CDR3 protein: CASTLTTGEGNTIYF; CDR3 DNA: TGTGCCAGCACCCTAACGACAGGAGAGGGAAACACCATATATTTT
V gene: TRBV5-1; J gene: TRBJ1-4; clone size: -; D gene: TRBD1; CDR3 protein: CASSLGGQGAEKLFF; CDR3 DNA: TGCGCCAGCAGCCTTGGGGGCCAGGGGGCTGAAAAACTGTTTTTT
V gene: TRBV2; J gene: TRBJ1-1; clone size: once; D gene: TRBD1; CDR3 protein: CASSDSGQINTEAFF; CDR3 DNA: TGTGCCAGCAGTGATTCGGGACAGATAAACACTGAAGCTTTCTTT
V gene: TRBV14; J gene: TRBJ2-7; clone size: -; D gene: -; CDR3 protein: CASSPTGGGEQYF; CDR3 DNA: TGTGCCAGCAGCCCGACGGGGGGCGGCGAGCAGTACTTC
V gene: TRBV9; J gene: TRBJ1-2; clone size: -; D gene: TRBD1; CDR3 protein: CASSVAKDRGRANYGYTF; CDR3 DNA: TGTGCCAGCAGCGTAGCTAAGGACAGGGGACGAGCTAACTATGGCTACACCTTC
V gene: TRBV5-1; J gene: TRBJ1-2; clone size: -; D gene: -; CDR3 protein: CASSPDSSYGYTF; CDR3 DNA: TGCGCCAGCAGCCCGGACAGCAGCTATGGCTACACCTTC
V gene: TRBV7-8; J gene: TRBJ1-1; clone size: once; D gene: -; CDR3 protein: CASSLGQQNTEAFF; CDR3 DNA: TGTGCCAGCAGCCTAGGACAGCAGAACACTGAAGCTTTCTTT
V gene: TRBV6-5; J gene: TRBJ1-2; clone size: -; D gene: -; CDR3 protein: CASSLGQSYGYTF; CDR3 DNA: TGTGCCAGCAGCCTCGGACAGTCCTATGGCTACACCTTC
V gene: TRBV7-2; J gene: TRBJ2-6; clone size: -; D gene: -; CDR3 protein: CASSSDVRASGANVLTF; CDR3 DNA: TGTGCCAGCAGCTCAGACGTGCGGGCCTCTGGGGCCAACGTCCTGACTTTC
V gene: TRBV19; J gene: TRBJ1-4; clone size: once; D gene: -; CDR3 protein: CASSPWTDTNEKLFF; CDR3 DNA: TGTGCCAGTAGTCCTTGGACAGATACTAATGAAAAACTGTTTTTT
V gene: TRBV29-1; J gene: TRBJ1-1; clone size: few; D gene: -; CDR3 protein: CSVPGRTEAFF; CDR3 DNA: TGCAGCGTGCCGGGAAGGACTGAAGCTTTCTTT
V gene: TRBV25-1; J gene: TRBJ2-7; clone size: -; D gene: -; CDR3 protein: CASSDQGFSYEQYF; CDR3 DNA: TGTGCCAGCAGTGATCAGGGGTTCTCCTACGAGCAGTACTTC
V gene: TRBV30; J gene: TRBJ1-2; clone size: -; D gene: TRBD1; CDR3 protein: CAWAGTGLTNYGYTF; CDR3 DNA: TGTGCCTGGGCCGGGACAGGATTAACCAACTATGGCTACACCTTC
V gene: TRBV29-1; J gene: TRBJ2-7; clone size: -; D gene: -; CDR3 protein: CSAGDRDYEQYF; CDR3 DNA: TGCAGCGCTGGCGATCGGGACTACGAGCAGTACTTC
V gene: TRBV10-3; J gene: TRBJ2-1; clone size: -; D gene: -; CDR3 protein: CAISGAGSADEQFF; CDR3 DNA: TGTGCCATCAGTGGGGCGGGGAGTGCGGATGAGCAGTTCTTC
V gene: TRBV5-1; J gene: TRBJ2-7; clone size: -; D gene: -; CDR3 protein: CASSLRAGPEQYF; CDR3 DNA: TGCGCCAGCAGCTTGCGTGCAGGGCCCGAGCAGTACTTC
V gene: TRBV2; J gene: TRBJ1-6; clone size: once; D gene: -; CDR3 protein: CASSVTATHNSPLHF; CDR3 DNA: TGTGCCAGCAGTGTCACAGCAACCCATAATTCACCCCTCCACTTT
V gene: TRBV4-1; J gene: TRBJ2-7; clone size: -; D gene: TRBD1; CDR3 protein: CASRRTGGPYEQYF; CDR3 DNA: TGCGCCAGCAGACGGACAGGGGGTCCCTACGAGCAGTACTTC
V gene: TRBV7-2; J gene: TRBJ1-2; clone size: -; D gene: TRBD1; CDR3 protein: CASSLDYGTGDHGYTF; CDR3 DNA: TGTGCCAGCAGCTTAGATTACGGGACAGGGGACCATGGCTACACCTTC
V gene: TRBV11-3; J gene: TRBJ1-2; clone size: medium-sized; D gene: -; CDR3 protein: CASSLEGRGGDYGYTF; CDR3 DNA: TGTGCCAGCAGCTTAGAGGGCAGGGGCGGAGACTATGGCTACACCTTC
V gene: TRBV10-3; J gene: TRBJ2-7; clone size: -; D gene: -; CDR3 protein: CAISGDSGPQEQYF; CDR3 DNA: TGTGCCATCAGTGGGGACTCGGGTCCTCAAGAGCAGTACTTC
V gene: TRBV4-3; J gene: TRBJ1-4; clone size: once; D gene: TRBD1; CDR3 protein: CASSQSLRTGGTNEKLFF; CDR3 DNA: TGCGCCAGCAGCCAATCGTTAAGGACAGGGGGGACTAATGAAAAACTGTTTTTT
V gene: TRBV6-6; J gene: TRBJ2-3; clone size: -; D gene: -; CDR3 protein: CASSYSGRTTDTQYF; CDR3 DNA: TGTGCCAGCAGTTACTCGGGCAGAACCACAGATACGCAGTATTTT
V gene: TRBV15; J gene: TRBJ2-1; clone size: -; D gene: TRBD2; CDR3 protein: CATSRDGFGLAGGNEQFF; CDR3 DNA: TGTGCCACCAGCAGAGACGGTTTTGGGCTAGCGGGGGGCAATGAGCAGTTCTTC
V gene: TRBV30; J gene: TRBJ2-7; clone size: -; D gene: -; CDR3 protein: CAWSSGSPYEQYF; CDR3 DNA: TGTGCCTGGAGTTCAGGGTCCCCCTACGAGCAGTACTTC
V gene: TRBV7-9; J gene: TRBJ1-1; clone size: -; D gene: TRBD1; CDR3 protein: CASSRPRTGLNTEAFF; CDR3 DNA: TGTGCCAGCAGCCGCCCCAGGACAGGATTGAACACTGAAGCTTTCTTT
V gene: TRBV7-3; J gene: TRBJ2-1; clone size: -; D gene: TRBD2; CDR3 protein: CASSLEAGDEQFF; CDR3 DNA: TGTGCCAGCAGCCTGGAGGCGGGGGATGAGCAGTTCTTC
V gene: TRBV5-1; J gene: TRBJ2-3; clone size: -; D gene: TRBD2; CDR3 protein: CASSLEGGGSTDTQYF; CDR3 DNA: TGCGCCAGCAGCTTGGAAGGCGGGGGGAGCACAGATACGCAGTATTTT
V gene: TRBV7-8; J gene: TRBJ2-2; clone size: -; D gene: -; CDR3 protein: CASSLVIANLNTGELFF; CDR3 DNA: TGTGCCAGCAGCTTAGTAATAGCCAACTTGAACACCGGGGAGCTGTTTTTT
V gene: TRBV7-2; J gene: TRBJ2-5; clone size: -; D gene: TRBD2; CDR3 protein: CASSLPMGLAGQETQYF; CDR3 DNA: TGTGCCAGCAGCTTACCAATGGGACTAGCGGGGCAAGAGACCCAGTACTTC
V gene: TRBV7-2; J gene: TRBJ1-5; clone size: -; D gene: TRBD1; CDR3 protein: CASSYRQGMPPQHF; CDR3 DNA: TGTGCCAGCAGCTACCGACAGGGTATGCCGCCCCAGCATTTT